Sequencing of this T cell receptor beta chain was carried out in a study of CD8 T cells in ankylosing spondylitis. Details on this clonotype: Its target is not known.

A quantitative 5'-RACE method, one with molecular barcodes, was used to make TCR beta libraries. TCRdb passed the 5' RACE reads through MiXCR, listing each CDR3 protein once. Among around 42,000 distinct CDR3 sequences listed, around 2.9% were seen once. General study points: In the blood and synovial fluid of reactive arthritis, some motif variants had been previously reported. Relatively scarce in peripheral blood, disease-linked clones were CD8+. Seemingly characteristic of ankylosing spondylitis blood was a TCR beta motif consisting of roughly 8 highly homologous variants.

The ends were cut back, 0 bases at V and 0 bases at J, with 10 bases in the middle. Germline V CDR1 and CDR2: SGDLS, YYNGEE. The CDR3 runs to 15 residues. Sequencing was performed on blood, either unsorted or a sorted T cell fraction (not recorded which). V gene TRBV9 combines with J gene TRBJ2-7; TRBD1 might be the D (5 bases). This TCR was sampled from a male donor with ankylosing spondylitis or in good health (not recorded which). The CDR3 sequence is CASSVAPDSSYEQYF. The CDR3 DNA is TGTGCCAGCAGCGTAGCTCCCGACAGCTCCTACGAGCAGTACTTC.